The source of this T cell receptor (beta chain) is a study of shared clonotypes between healthy human individuals. Here immunoSEQ multiplex PCR was the method, and the copy in TCRdb shows in-frame clones only, minus some. The sample includes about 2.4 million clones, around 94% of them seen just once. Trimming shortened V by 6 bases and J by 3 bases, and 15 bases separated the two germline ends. Germline assignment: CDR1 SNHLY and CDR2 FYNNEI. The CDR3 consists of 15 residues. The chain carries TRBV2 and TRBJ1-5; D may be TRBD1 (6 bases). The sequence came from a young man in good health. Sequences were obtained from naive CD4+ T cells sorted from blood. Specified subset: CD45RA+ positively selected. Here the CDR3 reads CASRQQGFNNQPQHF. The CDR3 DNA reads TGTGCCAGCAGGCAACAGGGTTTTAACAATCAGCCCCAGCATTTT.